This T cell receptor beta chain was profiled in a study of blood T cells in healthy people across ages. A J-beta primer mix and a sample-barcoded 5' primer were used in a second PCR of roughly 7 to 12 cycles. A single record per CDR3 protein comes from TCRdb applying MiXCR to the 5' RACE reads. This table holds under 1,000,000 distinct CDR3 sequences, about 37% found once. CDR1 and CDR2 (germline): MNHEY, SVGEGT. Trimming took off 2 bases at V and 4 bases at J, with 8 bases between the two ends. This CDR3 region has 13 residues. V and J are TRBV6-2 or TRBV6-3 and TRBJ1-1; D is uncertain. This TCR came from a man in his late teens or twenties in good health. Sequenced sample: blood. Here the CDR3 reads CASSYRTPTEAFF. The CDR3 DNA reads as TGTGCCAGCAGTTACCGGACCCCCACTGAAGCTTTCTTT.